The clone carrying this T cell receptor beta chain was found a few times. Its antigen remains unidentified. These data belong to a study of cytomegalovirus exposure and HLA in healthy donors. Overall study results and limits: Equally common other TCR beta chains were less clonally expanded than HLA-associated ones, a later analysis found. The HLA-A and HLA-B alleles of most subjects were reportedly predicted accurately from TCR beta sequences. Indistinguishable V segments, including TRBV6-2 and TRBV6-3, were excluded. Presence/absence comparisons presumed near-even sequencing depth among donors.

The CDR3 is 15 amino acids. V lost 1 base to trimming and J lost 2 bases, with 9 bases between them. Germline V gene data show CDR1 as SEHNR and CDR2 as FQNEAQ (reference sequence). Both 60 Vbeta primers and 13 Jbeta primers went into the PCR. Sequencing was performed with immunoSEQ multiplex PCR; in TCRdb, only in-frame clones are kept and a portion is missing. The repertoire holds around 100,000 clones, with around four fifths as singletons. The sequenced material came from PBMCs. The sequence was obtained from a man aged 25-45 years in good health and CMV-seronegative. J is TRBJ1-5 and V is TRBV7-9; no clear D. This CDR3 is CASSLGGEGNQPQHF. The CDR3, as DNA: TGTGCCAGCAGCTTAGGTGGTGAGGGCAATCAGCCCCAGCATTTT.